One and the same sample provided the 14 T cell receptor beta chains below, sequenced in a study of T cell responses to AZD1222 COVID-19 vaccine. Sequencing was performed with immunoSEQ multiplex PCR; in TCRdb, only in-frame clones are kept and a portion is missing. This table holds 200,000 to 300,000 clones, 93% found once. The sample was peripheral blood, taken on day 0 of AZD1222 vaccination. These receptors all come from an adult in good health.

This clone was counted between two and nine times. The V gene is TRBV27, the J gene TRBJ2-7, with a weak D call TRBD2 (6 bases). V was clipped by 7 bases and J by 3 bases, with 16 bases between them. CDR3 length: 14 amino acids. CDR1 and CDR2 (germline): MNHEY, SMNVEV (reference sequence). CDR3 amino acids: CASTLSSAFYEQYF. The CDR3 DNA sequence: TGTGCCAGCACCCTCTCTAGCGCGTTCTACGAGCAGTACTTC.

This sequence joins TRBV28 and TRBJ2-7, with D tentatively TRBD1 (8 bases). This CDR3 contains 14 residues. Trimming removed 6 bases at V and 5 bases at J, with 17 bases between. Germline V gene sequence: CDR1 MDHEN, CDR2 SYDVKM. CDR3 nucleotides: TGTGCCAGCAGGGACACAGGGGGAGGGGACGAGCAGTACTTC. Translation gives CASRDTGGGDEQYF.

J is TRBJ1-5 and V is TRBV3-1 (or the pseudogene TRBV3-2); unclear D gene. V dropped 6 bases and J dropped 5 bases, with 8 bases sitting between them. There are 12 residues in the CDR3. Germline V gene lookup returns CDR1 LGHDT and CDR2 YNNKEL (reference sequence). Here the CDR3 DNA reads TGTGCCAGCAGTCTTTTTGATCAGCCCCAGCATTTT. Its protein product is CASSLFDQPQHF.

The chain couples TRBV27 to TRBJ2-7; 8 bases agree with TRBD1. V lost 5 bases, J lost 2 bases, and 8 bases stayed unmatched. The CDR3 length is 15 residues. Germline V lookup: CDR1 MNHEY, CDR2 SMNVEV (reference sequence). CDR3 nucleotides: TGTGCCAGCAGTCTCAGGGGGCGAAACACCTACGAGCAGTACTTC. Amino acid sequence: CASSLRGRNTYEQYF.

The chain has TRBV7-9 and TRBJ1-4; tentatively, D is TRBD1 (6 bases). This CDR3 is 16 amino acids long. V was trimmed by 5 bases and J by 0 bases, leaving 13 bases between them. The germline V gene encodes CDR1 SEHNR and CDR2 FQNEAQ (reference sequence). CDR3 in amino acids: CASSPLGAATNEKLFF. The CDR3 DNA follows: TGTGCCAGCAGCCCTTTGGGGGCGGCAACTAATGAAAAACTGTTTTTT.

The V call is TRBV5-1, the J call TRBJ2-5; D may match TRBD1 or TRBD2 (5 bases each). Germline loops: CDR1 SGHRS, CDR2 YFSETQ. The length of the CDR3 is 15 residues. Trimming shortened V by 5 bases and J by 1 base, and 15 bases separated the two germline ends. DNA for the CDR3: TGCGCCAGCAGACCGCTCCCCGGGACCCAAGAGACCCAGTACTTC. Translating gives CASRPLPGTQETQYF.

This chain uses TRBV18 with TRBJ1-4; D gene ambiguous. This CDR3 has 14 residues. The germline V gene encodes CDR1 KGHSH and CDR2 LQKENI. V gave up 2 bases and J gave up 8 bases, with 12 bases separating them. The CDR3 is CASSPYSTGEKLFF. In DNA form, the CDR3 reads TGTGCCAGCTCACCATACTCAACTGGGGAAAAACTGTTTTTT.

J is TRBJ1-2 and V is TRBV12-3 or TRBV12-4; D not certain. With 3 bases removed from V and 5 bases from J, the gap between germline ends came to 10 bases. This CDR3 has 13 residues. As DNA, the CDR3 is TGTGCCAGCAGTTTCCCGCCCGATTATGGCTACACCTTC. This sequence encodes CASSFPPDYGYTF.

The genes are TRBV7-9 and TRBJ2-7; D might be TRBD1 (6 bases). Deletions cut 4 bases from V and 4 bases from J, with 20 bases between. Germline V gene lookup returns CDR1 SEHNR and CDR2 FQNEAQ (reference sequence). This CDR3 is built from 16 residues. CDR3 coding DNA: TGTGCCAGCAGCTCCCTATTCGGGACAAGAAATTACGAGCAGTACTTC. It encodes CASSSLFGTRNYEQYF.

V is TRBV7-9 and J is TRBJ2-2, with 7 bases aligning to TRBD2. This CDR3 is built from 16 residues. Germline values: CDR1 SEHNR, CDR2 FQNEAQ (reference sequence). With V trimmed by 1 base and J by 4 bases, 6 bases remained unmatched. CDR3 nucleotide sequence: TGTGCCAGCAGCTTAGGGGCGGGAGACCTCACCGGGGAGCTGTTTTTT. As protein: CASSLGAGDLTGELFF.

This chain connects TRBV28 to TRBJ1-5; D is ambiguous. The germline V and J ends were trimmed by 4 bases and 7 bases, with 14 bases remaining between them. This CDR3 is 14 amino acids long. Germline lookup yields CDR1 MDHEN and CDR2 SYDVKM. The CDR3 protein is CASSSQGNGQPQHF. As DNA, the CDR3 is TGTGCCAGCAGTTCTCAAGGGAACGGGCAGCCCCAGCATTTT. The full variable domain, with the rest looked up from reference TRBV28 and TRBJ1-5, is DVKVTQSSRYLVKRTGEKVFLECVQDMDHENMFWYRQDPGLGLRLIYFSYDVKMKEKGDIPEGYSVSREKKERFSLILESASTNQTSMYLCASSSQGNGQPQHFGDGTRLSIL.

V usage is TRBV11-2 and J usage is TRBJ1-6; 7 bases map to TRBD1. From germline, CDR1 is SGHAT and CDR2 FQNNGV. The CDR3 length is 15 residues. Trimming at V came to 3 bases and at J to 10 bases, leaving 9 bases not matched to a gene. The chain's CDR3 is CASSFSQGLGSPLHF. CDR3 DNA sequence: TGTGCCAGCAGCTTTTCACAGGGGCTAGGGTCACCCCTCCACTTT. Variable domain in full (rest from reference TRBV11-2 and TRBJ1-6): EAGVAQSPRYKIIEKRQSVAFWCNPISGHATLYWYQQILGQGPKLLIQFQNNGVVDDSQLPKDRFSAERLKGVDSTLKIQPAKLEDSAVYLCASSFSQGLGSPLHFGNGTRLTVT.

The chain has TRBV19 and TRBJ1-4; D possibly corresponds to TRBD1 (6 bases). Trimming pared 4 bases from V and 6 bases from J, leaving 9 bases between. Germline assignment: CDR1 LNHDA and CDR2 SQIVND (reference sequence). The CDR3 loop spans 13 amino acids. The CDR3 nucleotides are TGTGCCAGTAGTAAGGACAGATATGAAAAACTGTTTTTT. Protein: CASSKDRYEKLFF.

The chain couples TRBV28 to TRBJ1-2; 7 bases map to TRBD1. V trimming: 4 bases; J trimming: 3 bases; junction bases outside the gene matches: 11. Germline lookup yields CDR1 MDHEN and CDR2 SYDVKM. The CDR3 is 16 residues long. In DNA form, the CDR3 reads TGTGCCAGCAGTTCGAATACAGGGGTGCCACACTATGGCTACACCTTC. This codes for CASSSNTGVPHYGYTF.